These 8 T cell receptor beta chains originate from one sample sequenced in a study of chemoradiotherapy in HPV16-positive cancers (dated by TCRdb to 2021 to 2024). The library came from the immunoSEQ multiplex PCR assay. The immuneACCESS repertoire file appears here via TCRdb, limited to in-frame rearrangements. These files lack a portion of the clones; in checked studies, under half of the deficit traces to unresolved V genes, and the cause of the others is not known. The sample data list 20,000 to 25,000 clones, and approximately 86% of these were observed just once. The top ten clonotypes cover less than 5% of the sample. Here the sequenced sample was blood, taken from a patient who underwent chemoradiotherapy. All receptors come from a human donor with HPV-associated anogenital cancer.

The J gene is TRBJ2-7, the V gene TRBV5-6; D tentatively fits TRBD1 or TRBD2 (5 bases each). This CDR3 spans 12 amino acids. V dropped 4 bases and J dropped 7 bases, with 12 bases sitting between them. Germline CDR1 SGHDT, CDR2 YYEEEE. The CDR3 here is CASSESWGEQYF. As DNA, the CDR3 is TGTGCCAGCAGCGAAAGTTGGGGGGAGCAGTACTTC. Full variable domain (outside the CDR3, taken from reference TRBV5-6 and TRBJ2-7): DAGVTQSPTHLIKTRGQQVTLRCSPKSGHDTVSWYQQALGQGPQFIFQYYEEEERQRGNFPDRFSGHQFPNYSSELNVNALLLGDSALYLCASSESWGEQYFGPGTRLTVT.

The table lists this clone with a count of one. The chain joins TRBV6-1 to TRBJ1-1; D may be TRBD1 (6 bases). The CDR3 is made up of 15 amino acids. V was cut by 5 bases and J by 3 bases, with 16 bases left in between. Per the germline V gene, CDR1 is MNHNS and CDR2 is SASEGT. The CDR3 region is CASSSRGSGDTEAFF. The CDR3 bases are TGTGCCAGCAGTTCAAGGGGGTCGGGGGACACTGAAGCTTTCTTT.

This chain uses TRBV7-8 with TRBJ1-1, with D perhaps matching TRBD1 (5 bases). The germline CDR1 and CDR2 sequences are SGHVS and FQNEAQ. This CDR3 region has 13 residues. Deletions cut 4 bases from V and 4 bases from J, with 10 bases between. The CDR3 loop is CASSSGESTEAFF. CDR3 in DNA: TGTGCCAGCAGCTCGGGGGAGTCCACTGAAGCTTTCTTT.

The rearrangement links TRBV7-2 to TRBJ2-5, with TRBD1 matching over 10 bases. Trimming removed 4 bases from V and 5 bases from J; junction bases left unmatched: 10. CDR1 SGHTA and CDR2 FQGNSA come from the germline V gene. The CDR3 is 16 residues long. The CDR3 reads CASSSMRDRGLETQYF. The CDR3 bases are TGTGCCAGCAGCTCCATGCGGGACAGGGGCTTGGAGACCCAGTACTTC. The full variable domain, in which reference TRBV7-2 and TRBJ2-5 provide the parts outside the CDR3, is GAGVSQSPSNKVTEKGKDVELRCDPISGHTALYWYRQSLGQGLEFLIYFQGNSAPDKSGLPSDRFSAERTGGSVSTLTIQRTQQEDSAVYLCASSSMRDRGLETQYFGPGTRLLVL.

This chain uses TRBV7-9 with TRBJ2-3; D is unresolved. From germline, CDR1 is SEHNR and CDR2 FQNEAQ (reference sequence). V was cut by 5 bases and J by 5 bases, with 17 bases left in between. The CDR3 runs 15 residues. In DNA, the CDR3 is TGTGCCAGCAGCCCACCCCCGCGGTATGGAGATACGCAGTATTTT. This encodes CASSPPPRYGDTQYF.

The table lists this clone with a few counts. J is TRBJ2-7 and V is TRBV7-8; the D gene is possibly TRBD2 (5 bases). Trimming took 5 bases from V and 5 from J, leaving 28 bases between them. This CDR3 comprises 18 residues. CDR1 is SGHVS, CDR2 FQNEAQ, per germline. The CDR3: CASSTARRRPIAGDEQYF. CDR3 sequence (DNA): TGTGCCAGCAGCACTGCCCGGAGGAGGCCGATTGCTGGGGACGAGCAGTACTTC.

The genes are TRBV4-3 and TRBJ2-2; a weak D match, TRBD1 (8 bases). The CDR3 is 16 amino acids. CDR1 and CDR2 (germline): LGHNA, YSLEER. Trimming cost V 3 bases and J 3 bases, with 14 bases left between them. The CDR3 DNA is TGCGCCAGCAGCCATCCCACAGGGGGGGACACCGGGGAGCTGTTTTTT. Protein sequence: CASSHPTGGDTGELFF.

This rearrangement joins TRBV25-1 to TRBJ2-7; D not certain. Trimming cost V 2 bases and J 0 bases, with 8 bases left between them. Germline V gene data show CDR1 as MGHDK and CDR2 as SYGVNS. This CDR3 region has 14 residues. The CDR3 DNA follows: TGTGCCAGCAGTGAAGAGCATATCTCCTACGAGCAGTACTTC. This codes for CASSEEHISYEQYF.